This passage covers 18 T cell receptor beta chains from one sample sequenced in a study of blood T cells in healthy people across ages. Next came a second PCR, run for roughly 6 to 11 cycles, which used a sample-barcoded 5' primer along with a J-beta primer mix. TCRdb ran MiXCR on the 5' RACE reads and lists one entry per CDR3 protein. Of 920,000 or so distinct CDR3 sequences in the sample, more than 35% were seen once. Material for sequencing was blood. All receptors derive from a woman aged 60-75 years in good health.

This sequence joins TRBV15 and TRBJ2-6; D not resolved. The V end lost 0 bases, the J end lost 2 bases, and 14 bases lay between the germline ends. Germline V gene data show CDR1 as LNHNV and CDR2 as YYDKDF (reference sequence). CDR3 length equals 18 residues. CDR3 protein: CATSRDPVTMAGANVLTF. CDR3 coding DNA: TGTGCCACCAGCAGAGATCCCGTTACTATGGCTGGGGCCAACGTCCTGACTTTC.

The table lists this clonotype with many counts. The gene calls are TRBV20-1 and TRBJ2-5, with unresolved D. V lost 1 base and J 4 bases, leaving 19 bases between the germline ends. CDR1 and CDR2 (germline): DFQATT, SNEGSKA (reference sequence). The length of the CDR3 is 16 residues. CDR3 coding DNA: TGCAGTGCTAGAGCTCGGACGGGTAGGGTTACAGAGACCCAGTACTTC. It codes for CSARARTGRVTETQYF.

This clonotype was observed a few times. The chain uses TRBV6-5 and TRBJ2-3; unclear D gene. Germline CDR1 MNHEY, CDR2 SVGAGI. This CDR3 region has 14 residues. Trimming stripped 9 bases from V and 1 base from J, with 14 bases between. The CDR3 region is CASSTRPGTDTQYF. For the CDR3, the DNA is TGTGCCAGTTCGACGCGCCCCGGCACAGATACGCAGTATTTT.

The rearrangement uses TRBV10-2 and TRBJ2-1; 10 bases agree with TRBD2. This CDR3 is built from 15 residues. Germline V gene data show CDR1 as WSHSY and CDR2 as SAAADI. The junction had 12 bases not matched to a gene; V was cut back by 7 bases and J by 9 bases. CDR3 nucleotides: TGCGCCAGCACCGAGGGGCTAGCGGGAGAGCTTGAGCAGTTCTTC. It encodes CASTEGLAGELEQFF.

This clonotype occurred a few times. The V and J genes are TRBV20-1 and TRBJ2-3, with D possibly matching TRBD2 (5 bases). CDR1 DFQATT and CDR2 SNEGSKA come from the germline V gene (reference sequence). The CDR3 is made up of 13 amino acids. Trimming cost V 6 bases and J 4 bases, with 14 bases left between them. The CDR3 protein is CSAPREEADTQYF. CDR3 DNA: TGCAGTGCCCCACGAGAGGAGGCAGATACGCAGTATTTT.

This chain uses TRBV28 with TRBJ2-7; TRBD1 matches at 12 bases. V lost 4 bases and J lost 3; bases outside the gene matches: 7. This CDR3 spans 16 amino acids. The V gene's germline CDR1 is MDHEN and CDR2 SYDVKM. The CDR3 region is CASSSLRDRGLYEQYF. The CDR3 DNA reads TGTGCCAGCAGTTCCCTCCGGGACAGGGGGCTCTACGAGCAGTACTTC.

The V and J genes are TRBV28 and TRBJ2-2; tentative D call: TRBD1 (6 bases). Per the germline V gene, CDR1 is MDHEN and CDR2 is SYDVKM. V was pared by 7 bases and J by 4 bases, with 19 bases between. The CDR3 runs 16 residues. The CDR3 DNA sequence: TGTGCCAGCACCAACCCTCAGGGGCAGCTCACCGGGGAGCTGTTTTTT. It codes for CASTNPQGQLTGELFF.

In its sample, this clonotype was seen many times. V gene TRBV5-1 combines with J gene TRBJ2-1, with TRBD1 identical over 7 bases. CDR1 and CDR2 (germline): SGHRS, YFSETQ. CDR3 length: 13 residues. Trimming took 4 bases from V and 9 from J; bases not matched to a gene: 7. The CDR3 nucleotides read TGCGCCAGCAGCCTCCAGGGGGTAGGTGAGCAGTTCTTC. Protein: CASSLQGVGEQFF.

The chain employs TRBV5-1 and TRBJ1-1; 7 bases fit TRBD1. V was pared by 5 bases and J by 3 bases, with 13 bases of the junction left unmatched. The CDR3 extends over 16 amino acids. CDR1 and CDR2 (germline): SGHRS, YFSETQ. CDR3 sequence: CASRSSRGLRYTEAFF. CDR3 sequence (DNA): TGCGCCAGCAGATCTTCCAGGGGGTTGAGGTACACTGAAGCTTTCTTT.

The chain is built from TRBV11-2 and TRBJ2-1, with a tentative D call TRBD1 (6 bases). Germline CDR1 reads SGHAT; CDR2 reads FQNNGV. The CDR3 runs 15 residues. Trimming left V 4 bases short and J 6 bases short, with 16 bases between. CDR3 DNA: TGTGCCAGCAGCTCTCGGACAGAGGAGATCAATGAGCAGTTCTTC. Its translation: CASSSRTEEINEQFF.

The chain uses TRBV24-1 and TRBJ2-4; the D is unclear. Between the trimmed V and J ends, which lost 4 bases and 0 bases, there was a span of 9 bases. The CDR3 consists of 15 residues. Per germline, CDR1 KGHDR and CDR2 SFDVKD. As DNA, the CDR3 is TGTGCCACCAGTGACGCCTCCCTAGCCAAAAACATTCAGTACTTC. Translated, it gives CATSDASLAKNIQYF.

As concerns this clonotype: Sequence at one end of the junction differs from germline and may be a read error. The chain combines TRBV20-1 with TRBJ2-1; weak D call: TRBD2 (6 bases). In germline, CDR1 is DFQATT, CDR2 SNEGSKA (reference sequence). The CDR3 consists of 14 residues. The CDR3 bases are TGCAGTGCTGGAGATCCGGGACTTCACAATGAGCAGTTCTTC. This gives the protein CSAGDPGLHNEQFF.

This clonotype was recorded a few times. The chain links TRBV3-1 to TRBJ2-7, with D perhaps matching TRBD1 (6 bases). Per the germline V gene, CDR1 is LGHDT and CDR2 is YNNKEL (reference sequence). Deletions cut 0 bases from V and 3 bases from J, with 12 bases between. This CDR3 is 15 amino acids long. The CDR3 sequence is CASSQDPGTSYEQYF. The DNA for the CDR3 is TGTGCCAGCAGCCAAGACCCCGGGACAAGCTACGAGCAGTACTTC.

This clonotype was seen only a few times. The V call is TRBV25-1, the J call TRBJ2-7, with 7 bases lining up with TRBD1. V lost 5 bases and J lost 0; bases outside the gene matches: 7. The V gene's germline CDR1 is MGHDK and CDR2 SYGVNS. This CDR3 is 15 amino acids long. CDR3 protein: CASSKGGVISYEQYF. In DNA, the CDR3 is TGTGCCAGCAGTAAAGGGGGCGTAATCTCCTACGAGCAGTACTTC.

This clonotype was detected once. The CDR3 region has the DNA TGCGCCAGCAGCTTGGCCGATAGGGGGGATCAGACCCGGTACTTC. Protein: CASSLADRGDQTRYF. This chain connects TRBV5-1 to TRBJ2-7; D tentatively reads TRBD1 or TRBD2 (6 bases each). Looked up from germline, CDR1 is SGHRS and CDR2 is YFSETQ. The CDR3 runs to 15 residues. Trimming removed 0 bases from V and 12 bases from J, with 22 bases in between. The full variable domain, with the rest looked up from reference TRBV5-1 and TRBJ2-7, is KAGVTQTPRYLIKTRGQQVTLSCSPISGHRSVSWYQQTPGQGLQFLFEYFSETQRNKGNFPGRFSGRQFSNSRSEMNVSTLELGDSALYLCASSLADRGDQTRYFGPGTRLTVT.

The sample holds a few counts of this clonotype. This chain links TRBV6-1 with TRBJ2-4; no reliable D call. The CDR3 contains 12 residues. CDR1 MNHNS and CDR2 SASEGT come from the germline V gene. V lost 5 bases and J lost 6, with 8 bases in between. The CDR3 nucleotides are TGTGCCAGCAGTCGGCTGTCAAACATTCAGTACTTC. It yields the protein CASSRLSNIQYF.

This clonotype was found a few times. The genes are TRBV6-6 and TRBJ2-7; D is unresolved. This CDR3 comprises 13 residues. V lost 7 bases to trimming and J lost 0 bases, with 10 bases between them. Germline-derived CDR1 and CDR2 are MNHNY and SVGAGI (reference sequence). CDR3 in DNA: TGTGCCAGCAAATTTGGCGGCTCCTACGAGCAGTACTTC. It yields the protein CASKFGGSYEQYF.

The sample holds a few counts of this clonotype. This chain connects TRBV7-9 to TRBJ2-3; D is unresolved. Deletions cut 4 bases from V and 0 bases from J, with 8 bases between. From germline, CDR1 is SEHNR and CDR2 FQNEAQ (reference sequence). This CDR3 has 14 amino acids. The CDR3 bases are TGTGCCAGCAGCTGGACGGATAGCACAGATACGCAGTATTTT. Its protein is CASSWTDSTDTQYF.